This T cell receptor (beta chain) derives from a study of human thymus T cells. Resections removed during corrective heart surgery provided the thymus tissue used. The protocol was immunoSEQ multiplex PCR, while the TCRdb copy is restricted to in-frame clones and leaves out a portion. The table lists 120,000 or so clones, approximately 96% of them singletons. Between the trimmed V and J ends, which lost 0 bases and 0 bases, there was a span of 8 bases. This CDR3 is 15 amino acids long. CDR1 is SGDLS and CDR2 is YYNGEE in the germline V gene. The clonotype comes from a boy younger than two with a congenital heart defect but otherwise immunologically healthy. The specimen was thymus tissue. The chain combines TRBV9 with TRBJ2-3; D not resolved. The chain's CDR3 is CASSVVGQSTDTQYF. In DNA, the CDR3 is TGTGCCAGCAGCGTAGTTGGGCAGAGCACAGATACGCAGTATTTT. The full variable domain, its missing parts supplied by reference TRBV9 and TRBJ2-3, is DSGVTQTPKHLITATGQRVTLRCSPRSGDLSVYWYQQSLDQGLQFLIQYYNGEERAKGNILERFSAQQFPDLHSELNLSSLELGDSALYFCASSVVGQSTDTQYFGPGTRLTVL.